Shown below are 7 T cell receptor beta chains from a single sample sequenced in a study of blood T cell repertoires in COVID-19. Only in-frame clones appear in the TCRdb table, and some are missing; sequencing was by immunoSEQ multiplex PCR. The data hold approximately 160,000 clones, with approximately 80% observed a single time. What was sequenced was peripheral blood. These receptors were obtained from a human donor in a cohort sampled during active COVID-19.

The V call is TRBV30, the J call TRBJ1-2; D gene uncertain. The CDR3 covers 16 residues. Trimming removed 7 bases from V and 0 bases from J, with 21 bases in between. Germline CDR1 is GTSNPN and CDR2 is SVGIG (reference sequence). The CDR3 sequence: CASENRRDNSNYGYTF. DNA of the CDR3: TGTGCCTCCGAGAATAGGCGGGATAATTCTAACTATGGCTACACCTTC. The full variable domain, rest sourced from reference TRBV30 and TRBJ1-2, is SQTIHQWPATLVQPVGSPLSLECTVEGTSNPNLYWYRQAAGRGLQLLFYSVGIGQISSEVPQNLSASRPQDRQFILSSKKLLLSDSGFYLCASENRRDNSNYGYTFGSGTRLTVV.

The chain employs TRBV6-6 and TRBJ1-5; no reliable D call. Per germline, CDR1 MNHNY and CDR2 SVGAGI (reference sequence). The V gene lost 2 bases and the J gene lost 1 base, with 12 bases spanning the gap. The CDR3 sequence is 16 residues long. The CDR3 protein is CASSYTGEKSNQPQHF. CDR3 coding DNA: TGTGCCAGCAGTTACACTGGAGAGAAGAGCAATCAGCCCCAGCATTTT.

The rearrangement uses TRBV19 and TRBJ2-3, with 7 bases that match TRBD2. With V trimmed by 4 bases and J by 4 bases, 5 bases remained unmatched. Germline lookup yields CDR1 LNHDA and CDR2 SQIVND (reference sequence). This CDR3 comprises 14 residues. The CDR3 coding sequence is TGTGCCAGTAGTACTTTAGCGGGCGCAGATACGCAGTATTTT. This encodes CASSTLAGADTQYF.

The genes are TRBV6-5 and TRBJ2-1; 9 bases agree with TRBD2. V lost 2 bases and J lost 8; bases outside the gene matches: 7. Germline V gene lookup returns CDR1 MNHEY and CDR2 SVGAGI. This CDR3 is built from 15 residues. CDR3 sequence (DNA): TGTGCCAGCAGTTACGGCGGGAGGGCCACACATGAGCAGTTCTTC. This codes for CASSYGGRATHEQFF.

This chain uses TRBV11-2 with TRBJ1-6, with 7 positions matching TRBD1. Germline V gene lookup returns CDR1 SGHAT and CDR2 FQNNGV. V lost 5 bases, J lost 7 bases, and 8 bases stayed unmatched. This CDR3 is 15 amino acids long. CDR3 coding DNA: TGTGCCAGCAGCAACAGGGGACGGGGCAATTCACCCCTCCACTTT. Its protein product is CASSNRGRGNSPLHF.

This clone was seen more than once but under ten times. The rearrangement joins TRBV7-2 to TRBJ1-2; D gene unclear. The ends were cut back, 4 bases at V and 0 bases at J, with 9 bases in the middle. The length of the CDR3 is 14 residues. CDR1 is SGHTA, CDR2 FQGNSA, per germline. The CDR3 nucleotides are TGTGCCAGCAGCTATAACCGAGCTAACTATGGCTACACCTTC. Its protein is CASSYNRANYGYTF. The full variable domain, completed using reference TRBV7-2 and TRBJ1-2, is GAGVSQSPSNKVTEKGKDVELRCDPISGHTALYWYRQSLGQGLEFLIYFQGNSAPDKSGLPSDRFSAERTGGSVSTLTIQRTQQEDSAVYLCASSYNRANYGYTFGSGTRLTVV.

The chain has TRBV4-1 and TRBJ2-7; 10 bases are shared with TRBD1. Germline CDR1 is MGHRA and CDR2 is YSYEKL. V gave up 4 bases and J gave up 2 bases; unmatched junction bases: 5. The CDR3 has 15 residues. This chain's CDR3 is CASSPRTGGTYEQYF. The CDR3 coding sequence is TGCGCCAGCAGCCCAAGGACAGGGGGGACCTACGAGCAGTACTTC.